Each of the 24 T cell receptor beta chains below was sequenced from the same sample in a study of blood T cell repertoires in COVID-19. Using immunoSEQ multiplex PCR, the repertoire was profiled, and TCRdb retains in-frame clones only, with some absent. The sample includes a few hundred thousand clones, around nine tenths seen only once; the top ten take less than 5.5%. Material: PBMCs or T cells enriched from blood (not recorded which). These receptors all come from a man under 40 who had recovered from COVID-19.

The chain has TRBV6-5 and TRBJ2-7; D may be TRBD1 (8 bases). V was cut by 4 bases and J by 3 bases, with 13 bases left in between. Looked up from germline, CDR1 is MNHEY and CDR2 is SVGAGI. The CDR3 is 14 residues long. CDR3 in amino acids: CASSSQGGVYEQYF. CDR3 coding DNA: TGTGCCAGCAGTTCACAGGGGGGGGTCTACGAGCAGTACTTC.

There are a few counts of this clone. The J gene is TRBJ1-2, the V gene TRBV28; tentative D call: TRBD1 (5 bases). This CDR3 is built from 15 residues. Germline CDR1 reads MDHEN; CDR2 reads SYDVKM. V was clipped by 6 bases and J by 0 bases, with 14 bases between them. The CDR3 loop is CASSPGRVSNYGYTF. CDR3 DNA: TGTGCCAGCAGCCCCGGCAGGGTCTCTAACTATGGCTACACCTTC.

The rearrangement joins TRBV10-3 to TRBJ2-2, with a weak D call TRBD1 (5 bases). CDR1 is ENHRY, CDR2 SYGVKD, per germline. This CDR3 is 12 amino acids long. V gave up 7 bases and J gave up 5 bases, with 8 bases separating them. The CDR3 DNA is TGTGCCATCAAGGGGTTGACCGGGGAGCTGTTTTTT. It codes for CAIKGLTGELFF.

The chain is built from TRBV28 and TRBJ1-1, with 7 nucleotides matching TRBD1. The germline CDR1 and CDR2 sequences are MDHEN and SYDVKM. The CDR3 totals 14 residues. Unmatched junction bases numbered 11, after V lost 6 bases and J lost 7 bases. The CDR3, as DNA: TGTGCCAGCAGGGAGGGGGCGCCTTTTGATGAAGCTTTCTTT. It translates to CASREGAPFDEAFF. The whole variable domain, remainder taken from reference TRBV28 and TRBJ1-1, is DVKVTQSSRYLVKRTGEKVFLECVQDMDHENMFWYRQDPGLGLRLIYFSYDVKMKEKGDIPEGYSVSREKKERFSLILESASTNQTSMYLCASREGAPFDEAFFGQGTRLTVV.

This clone occurred a few times. CDR3 residues: CASSEGRGIRGYTF. For the CDR3, the DNA is TGTGCCAGCAGTGAGGGAAGGGGGATACGCGGCTACACCTTC. The rearrangement uses TRBV2 and TRBJ1-2; possible D gene TRBD1, 6 bases. Germline V gene data show CDR1 as SNHLY and CDR2 as FYNNEI. Trimming removed 3 bases at V and 8 bases at J, with 16 bases between. The CDR3 loop spans 14 amino acids.

The chain recombines TRBV11-2 with TRBJ2-7; a possible D gene is TRBD1 (6 bases). V gave up 5 bases and J gave up 0 bases, with 17 bases separating them. The CDR3 is 16 amino acids. The V gene's germline CDR1 is SGHAT and CDR2 FQNNGV. The CDR3 reads CASSDSGVSRSYEQYF. The CDR3 nucleotides are TGTGCCAGCAGCGACTCAGGGGTTAGTCGCTCCTACGAGCAGTACTTC.

This clone was recorded only once. The chain joins TRBV27 to TRBJ2-5; D perhaps matches TRBD1 (6 bases). The CDR3 sequence is 15 residues long. V shed 2 bases and J shed 1 base, with 11 bases lying between them. Germline V CDR1 and CDR2: MNHEY, SMNVEV (reference sequence). CDR3 nucleotide sequence: TGTGCCAGCAGTTTAGGTGGGGGCAGCCAAGAGACCCAGTACTTC. Translation gives CASSLGGGSQETQYF.

This chain joins TRBV24-1 and TRBJ2-7; 8 bases map to TRBD1. The V segment lost 4 bases and the J segment 1 base; nucleotides outside the gene matches: 2. The CDR3 totals 14 residues. Germline V lookup: CDR1 KGHDR, CDR2 SFDVKD. The CDR3 region has the DNA TGTGCCACCAGTGACACAGGGGGGTCCTACGAGCAGTACTTC. Protein product: CATSDTGGSYEQYF.

The genes are TRBV6-5 and TRBJ1-6; D not certain. V lost 10 bases, J lost 7 bases, and 14 bases lay in between. Germline CDR1 MNHEY, CDR2 SVGAGI. CDR3 size: 13 residues. As DNA, the CDR3 is TGTGCCACGATTCTCTTACTGAATTCACCCCTCCACTTT. Its protein product is CATILLLNSPLHF.

The rearrangement uses TRBV4-1 and TRBJ1-4; 12 nucleotides agree with TRBD1. Per germline, CDR1 MGHRA and CDR2 YSYEKL. J lost 7 bases, V lost 0 bases, and 3 bases had no gene match. The CDR3 runs to 16 residues. CDR3 loop: CASSQEGGQGAEKLFF. CDR3 nucleotide sequence: TGCGCCAGCAGCCAAGAGGGGGGACAGGGGGCTGAAAAACTGTTTTTT.

J is TRBJ2-1 and V is TRBV27; TRBD2 aligns across 10 bases. Trimming at V came to 6 bases and at J to 8 bases, leaving 13 bases not matched to a gene. The CDR3 totals 16 residues. Germline loops: CDR1 MNHEY, CDR2 SMNVEV (reference sequence). CDR3 coding DNA: TGTGCCAGCAGACCCTTAGCTAGCGGGGGCACGGATGAGCAGTTCTTC. Protein product: CASRPLASGGTDEQFF.

CDR3 DNA: TGTGCCAGCAGCTTCGAGTTTTCTCAGGGGCGCACCTATGGCTACACCTTC. Its protein product is CASSFEFSQGRTYGYTF. V usage is TRBV5-5 and J usage is TRBJ1-2, with D possibly being TRBD1 (6 bases). In germline, CDR1 is SGHKS, CDR2 YYEKEE (reference sequence). V was trimmed by 2 bases and J by 4 bases, leaving 21 bases between them. The CDR3 loop spans 17 amino acids.

This clone occurred once. J is TRBJ2-3 and V is TRBV11-1, with 15 bases fitting TRBD2. The germline V gene encodes CDR1 SGHAT and CDR2 FQDESV (reference sequence). J lost 4 bases, V lost 5 bases, and 4 bases had no gene match. The CDR3 contains 16 residues. The DNA of the CDR3 is TGTGCCAGCAGCGGACTAGCGGGGGGGCCCGCAGATACGCAGTATTTT. It yields the protein CASSGLAGGPADTQYF.

V gene TRBV5-4 combines with J gene TRBJ2-5; D not resolved. With 0 bases removed from V and 1 base from J, the gap between germline ends came to 7 bases. In germline, CDR1 is SGHNT, CDR2 YYREEE (reference sequence). The CDR3 runs 14 residues. The CDR3 DNA sequence: TGTGCCAGCAGCTTGGGTTGGGCCCAAGAGACCCAGTACTTC. Translation: CASSLGWAQETQYF.

V is TRBV14 and J is TRBJ2-2, with D unresolved. This CDR3 has 15 amino acids. The V end was cut by 2 bases, the J end by 5 bases, with 12 bases between. Per the germline V gene, CDR1 is SGHDN and CDR2 is FVKESK. The CDR3 bases are TGTGCCAGCAGCCAAAATCCAGATTGGACCGGGGAGCTGTTTTTT. Translated, it gives CASSQNPDWTGELFF.

The rearrangement uses TRBV6-5 and TRBJ1-1; D may be TRBD1 (5 bases). Deletions cut 2 bases from V and 1 base from J, with 8 bases between. Germline values: CDR1 MNHEY, CDR2 SVGAGI. The CDR3 covers 14 residues. In DNA, the CDR3 is TGTGCCAGCAGTTACGGGGCAGGGAACACTGAAGCTTTCTTT. Protein product: CASSYGAGNTEAFF.

This chain uses TRBV30 with TRBJ2-3, with a weak D call TRBD2 (5 bases). Germline values: CDR1 GTSNPN, CDR2 SVGIG (reference sequence). Trimming cost V 6 bases and J 1 base, with 14 bases left between them. CDR3 length: 14 residues. The CDR3 loop is CACRFRERTDTQYF. The CDR3 DNA sequence: TGTGCCTGTAGGTTTAGGGAGCGCACAGATACGCAGTATTTT.

The rearrangement uses TRBV5-1 and TRBJ2-5; D possibly corresponds to TRBD1 (5 bases). Germline CDR1 is SGHRS and CDR2 is YFSETQ. The CDR3 totals 15 residues. Trimming left V 4 bases short and J 5 bases short, with 18 bases between. The CDR3 region has the DNA TGCGCCAGCAGCCCGTCCTCAGGGTTTCAGGAGACCCAGTACTTC. This translates into CASSPSSGFQETQYF.

The rearrangement uses TRBV21-1 and TRBJ2-3; the DNA was not compared with TRBD2, the D call given in the table. TRBV21-1 is a documented pseudogene. This CDR3 has 17 residues. This chain's CDR3 is CASSKARKRGSTDTQYF. The CDR3 DNA follows: TGTGCCAGCAGCAAAGCACGGAAGCGGGGGAGCACAGATACGCAGTATTTT.

The chain combines TRBV27 with TRBJ2-5, with 7 bases fitting TRBD2. The V gene's germline CDR1 is MNHEY and CDR2 SMNVEV (reference sequence). The CDR3 sequence is 17 residues long. The ends lost 5 bases at V and 5 bases at J; junction bases unmatched: 17. As DNA, the CDR3 is TGTGCCAGCAGTCGAACTACCCTCGTTGGGGGGGTGGAGACCCAGTACTTC. As protein: CASSRTTLVGGVETQYF.

This chain connects TRBV6-1 to TRBJ2-3, with TRBD2 as a possible D gene (7 bases). Germline V gene data show CDR1 as MNHNS and CDR2 as SASEGT. The V end was cut by 2 bases, the J end by 1 base, with 16 bases between. CDR3 length: 17 amino acids. Here the CDR3 DNA reads TGTGCCAGCAGTGAAACGTGGGCGGGGGCCCGCACAGATACGCAGTATTTT. Translation gives CASSETWAGARTDTQYF.

CDR3 sequence: CASSVGGGATDTQYF. The CDR3 DNA sequence: TGTGCCAGCAGCGTAGGCGGGGGGGCAACAGATACGCAGTATTTT. V and J are TRBV9 and TRBJ2-3, with 9 bases aligning to TRBD2. CDR3 size: 15 residues. V shed 0 bases and J 3 bases; nucleotides not matched to a gene: 2. Germline V gives CDR1 SGDLS, CDR2 YYNGEE. Full variable domain (outside the CDR3, taken from reference TRBV9 and TRBJ2-3): DSGVTQTPKHLITATGQRVTLRCSPRSGDLSVYWYQQSLDQGLQFLIQYYNGEERAKGNILERFSAQQFPDLHSELNLSSLELGDSALYFCASSVGGGATDTQYFGPGTRLTVL.

The rearrangement links TRBV29-1 to TRBJ1-2; no clear D gene. Germline V gives CDR1 SQVTM, CDR2 ANQGSEA. V was trimmed by 3 bases and J by 4 bases, leaving 9 bases between them. The CDR3 consists of 12 residues. The CDR3 is CSVEGGGYGYTF. The CDR3 DNA follows: TGCAGCGTTGAGGGTGGCGGCTATGGCTACACCTTC.

In its sample, this clone was seen once. J is TRBJ1-5 and V is TRBV6-1; D unresolved. V was cut by 3 bases and J by 4 bases, with 7 bases left in between. This CDR3 has 13 amino acids. CDR1 is MNHNS and CDR2 is SASEGT in the germline V gene. The CDR3 DNA reads as TGTGCCAGCAGTGAGTCAAATAATCAGCCCCAGCATTTT. The encoded protein is CASSESNNQPQHF.